This T cell receptor (beta chain) was obtained from a study of Tregs in tolerant kidney transplant recipients. Overall study findings and caveats: For some patients, primers changed over time, blocking nucleotide-level comparison. The small number of patients limits these findings pending further validation.

This CDR3 spans 13 amino acids. The V gene end was trimmed by 4 bases and the J gene end by 6 bases; junction bases not matched to a gene: 4. Germline lookup yields CDR1 SEHNR and CDR2 FQNEAQ (reference sequence). This clone has just one count. The target antigen is unknown. Measured with immunoSEQ multiplex PCR; TCRdb has only the in-frame clones, and not every one. Among around 75,000 clones listed, around 90% were seen once. This TCR derives from a human donor who received a combined kidney and bone marrow transplant. The sample in question was CD4+ T cells from blood, obtained before the transplant. The chain links TRBV7-9 to TRBJ1-1; 8 nucleotides align to TRBD1. The CDR3 sequence: CASSSNRGSEAFF. The DNA for the CDR3 is TGTGCCAGCAGCTCGAACAGGGGGTCTGAAGCTTTCTTT.